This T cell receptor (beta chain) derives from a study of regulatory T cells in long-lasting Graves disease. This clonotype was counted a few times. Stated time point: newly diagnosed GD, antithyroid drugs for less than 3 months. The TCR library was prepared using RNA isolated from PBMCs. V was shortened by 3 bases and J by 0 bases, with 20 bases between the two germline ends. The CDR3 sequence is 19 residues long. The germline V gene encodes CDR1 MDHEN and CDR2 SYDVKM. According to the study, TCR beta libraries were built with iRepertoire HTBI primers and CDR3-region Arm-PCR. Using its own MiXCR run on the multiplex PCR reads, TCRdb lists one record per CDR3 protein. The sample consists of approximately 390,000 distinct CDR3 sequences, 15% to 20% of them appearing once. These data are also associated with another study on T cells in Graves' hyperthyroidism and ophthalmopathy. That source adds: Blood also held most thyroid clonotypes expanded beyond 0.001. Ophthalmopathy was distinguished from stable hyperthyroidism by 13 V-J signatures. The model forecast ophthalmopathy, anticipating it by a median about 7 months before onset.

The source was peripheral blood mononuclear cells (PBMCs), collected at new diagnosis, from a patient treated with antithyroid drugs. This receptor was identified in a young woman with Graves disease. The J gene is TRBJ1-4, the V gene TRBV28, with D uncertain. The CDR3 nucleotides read TGTGCCAGCAGTTTGGGTTATGGGGAGGATCCATCAACTAATGAAAAACTGTTTTTT. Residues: CASSLGYGEDPSTNEKLFF.